A single sample gave rise to the 24 T cell receptor beta chains below, sequenced in a study of neurological immune-mediated disorders. Each CDR3 protein is one row after TCRdb ran MiXCR on the 5' RACE reads. Here the sample spans roughly 34,000 distinct CDR3 sequences, about 13% being singletons. Time point: longitudinal time-point 2. Sequencing input: PBMCs. The receptor source for this set is a woman in her thirties or forties in good health.

This clonotype was observed many times. This chain joins TRBV27 and TRBJ1-1; maybe TRBD1 (5 bases). V lost 8 bases and J lost 4, with 11 bases in between. Germline assignment: CDR1 MNHEY and CDR2 SMNVEV (reference sequence). CDR3 size: 12 residues. CDR3: CASRRGGTEAFF. The CDR3 DNA reads as TGTGCCAGCCGCCGGGGGGGCACTGAAGCTTTCTTT.

A remark on this clonotype: Its ends do not fully match the called genes, so a read error is possible. This rearrangement joins TRBV29-1 to TRBJ1-5; TRBD1 aligns across 7 bases. Germline CDR1 reads SQVTM; CDR2 reads ANQGSEA. The CDR3 is 13 amino acids. The CDR3 spells CSVHRGTNQTQHF. The CDR3 bases are TGCAGCGTTCACAGGGGTACAAATCAGACCCAGCATTTT.

The table lists this clonotype with many counts. The chain is built from TRBV12-3 or TRBV12-4 and TRBJ2-2, with unresolved D. The CDR3 length is 14 residues. V lost 3 bases, J lost 2 bases, and 7 bases lay in between. The CDR3 DNA is TGTGCCAGCAGTTTCACTGGCAACACCGGGGAGCTGTTTTTT. This translates into CASSFTGNTGELFF.

This clonotype was picked up many times. This chain uses TRBV4-2 with TRBJ1-1, with 10 bases identical to TRBD1. The CDR3 sequence is 14 residues long. Germline CDR1 and CDR2: LGHNA and YNFKEQ. V was pared by 4 bases and J by 3 bases, with 2 bases of the junction left unmatched. Here the CDR3 DNA reads TGTGCCAGCAGCCCGGACAGGGGGGACACTGAAGCTTTCTTT. Its protein product is CASSPDRGDTEAFF.

This clonotype qualifies as medium-sized. The chain couples TRBV10-3 to TRBJ1-2, with a tentative D call TRBD1 (6 bases). CDR3 size: 14 residues. V lost 7 bases, J lost 0 bases, and 12 bases lay in between. Germline V lookup: CDR1 ENHRY, CDR2 SYGVKD. The CDR3 DNA follows: TGTGCCATCAATAAGGACAGAACTAACTATGGCTACACCTTC. As protein: CAINKDRTNYGYTF.

The sample holds many counts of this clonotype. The V gene is TRBV12-3 or TRBV12-4, the J gene TRBJ2-1; D remains unclear. With 3 bases removed from V and 8 bases from J, the gap between germline ends came to 11 bases. The CDR3 has 13 amino acids. The CDR3 reads CASSLRLRDEQFF. CDR3 nucleotide sequence: TGTGCCAGCAGTTTGCGCCTTAGGGATGAGCAGTTCTTC.

The table lists this clonotype with many counts. The chain combines TRBV12-3 or TRBV12-4 with TRBJ2-1; perhaps D is TRBD1 or TRBD2 (5 bases each). V lost 5 bases and J 4 bases, leaving 12 bases between the germline ends. The CDR3 covers 14 residues. The CDR3 nucleotides read TGTGCCAGCAGTATTGGGACGGTTTACAATGAGCAGTTCTTC. This encodes CASSIGTVYNEQFF.

This clonotype was found many times. A read error may produce the germline difference seen at one junction end. V and J are TRBV12-3 or TRBV12-4 and TRBJ2-2, with D tentatively TRBD1 or TRBD2 (5 bases each). The CDR3 is made up of 13 amino acids. CDR3 protein: CATSRGDTGELFF. The CDR3 DNA sequence: TGTGCCACCAGTCGGGGCGACACCGGGGAGCTGTTTTTT.

This clonotype was seen many times. V is TRBV3-1 and J is TRBJ1-2, with TRBD1 as a possible D gene (6 bases). The CDR3 extends over 17 amino acids. With 3 bases removed from V and 8 bases from J, the gap between germline ends came to 25 bases. Looked up from germline, CDR1 is LGHDT and CDR2 is YNNKEL (reference sequence). This CDR3 reads CASSHDGGRGTWGGYTF. Written as DNA, the CDR3 is TGTGCCAGCAGCCACGACGGGGGCAGGGGTACCTGGGGGGGCTACACCTTC.

The sample holds many counts of this clonotype. This chain uses TRBV24-1 with TRBJ1-5, with D possibly TRBD1 on 6 matching bases. From germline, CDR1 is KGHDR and CDR2 SFDVKD. V was cut by 4 bases and J by 3 bases, with 15 bases left in between. The CDR3 contains 16 residues. Written as DNA, the CDR3 is TGTGCCACCAGTGACCATGAGGGGGGACTCAATCAGCCCCAGCATTTT. This codes for CATSDHEGGLNQPQHF.

This clonotype was seen repeatedly, ten times or more. The CDR3 DNA reads TGTGCCAGCAGCTTAAGACTAGCGGGAGGGGGTGAGCAGTTCTTC. Encoded protein: CASSLRLAGGGEQFF. V usage is TRBV7-8 and J usage is TRBJ2-1; 14 positions agree with TRBD2. The CDR3 spans 15 residues. J lost 9 bases, V lost 2 bases, and 3 bases had no gene match. Germline values: CDR1 SGHVS, CDR2 FQNEAQ.

As for this clonotype: Possible read error: a much larger clone is one base away. The missing conserved phenylalanine or tryptophan at the end of this CDR3 makes a read error likely. The chain recombines TRBV12-3 or TRBV12-4 with TRBJ1-3, with D hard to call. The CDR3 runs to 13 residues. With 0 bases removed from V and 5 bases from J, the gap between germline ends came to 5 bases. The CDR3 nucleotides are TGTGCCAGCAGTTTAGCAGGCCGAAACACCATATATTCT. It translates to CASSLAGRNTIYS.

This clonotype was observed many times. The V gene is TRBV6-2 or TRBV6-3, the J gene TRBJ1-1; D ambiguous. V was shortened by 2 bases and J by 0 bases, with 19 bases between the two germline ends. The CDR3 is 18 residues long. CDR1 and CDR2 from the germline V gene are MNHEY and SVGEGT. The CDR3 DNA sequence: TGTGCCAGCAGTTACGCCTTAGGCGGGATCGGGATGAACACTGAAGCTTTCTTT. Residues: CASSYALGGIGMNTEAFF.

This clonotype has only one observation. This sequence may be a read error, since a much larger clone differs from it by one base. The rearrangement uses TRBV5-5 and TRBJ1-2, with D unclear. The CDR3 loop spans 12 amino acids. Germline-derived CDR1 and CDR2 are SGHKS and YYEKEE (reference sequence). Trimming pared 2 bases from V and 5 bases from J, leaving 7 bases between. The DNA for the CDR3 is TGTGCCAGCAGCTTCCGGCGGTATGGCTACACCTTC. Amino acids: CASSFRRYGYTF.

This clonotype was counted many times. V usage is TRBV7-6 and J usage is TRBJ1-1, with D hard to call. Germline V gene sequence: CDR1 SGHVS, CDR2 FNYEAQ. V dropped 8 bases and J dropped 3 bases, with 13 bases sitting between them. This CDR3 comprises 13 residues. The CDR3 here is CASRWSQDTEAFF. The CDR3 DNA reads TGTGCCAGCCGGTGGAGCCAGGACACTGAAGCTTTCTTT.

The chain uses TRBV6-6 and TRBJ1-4; D unresolved. The germline V gene has CDR1 MNHNY and CDR2 SVGAGI (reference sequence). The CDR3 sequence is 14 residues long. V was clipped by 5 bases and J by 8 bases, with 15 bases between them. The CDR3 coding sequence is TGTGCCAGCAGTGGCGACACCCTCGGGGAAAAACTGTTTTTT. This codes for CASSGDTLGEKLFF.

This clonotype has at least ten counts. The chain combines TRBV6-5 with TRBJ2-7; TRBD1 aligns across 7 bases. The CDR3 covers 14 residues. V lost 6 bases to trimming and J lost 0 bases; unmatched junction nucleotides: 5. CDR1 and CDR2 (germline): MNHEY, SVGAGI. CDR3 sequence (DNA): TGTGCCAGCAGGACCCCAGGGGGCTCCTACGAGCAGTACTTC. It encodes CASRTPGGSYEQYF.

This clonotype was detected ten times or more. J is TRBJ2-7 and V is TRBV7-2, with 10 positions matching TRBD2. Germline V gene sequence: CDR1 SGHTA, CDR2 FQGNSA. Trimming removed 5 bases from V and 2 bases from J; junction bases left unmatched: 9. The length of the CDR3 is 16 residues. CDR3: CASSPLAGAVTYEQYF. CDR3 bases: TGTGCCAGCAGCCCTCTAGCGGGGGCTGTCACCTACGAGCAGTACTTC. Full variable domain (remainder filled in from reference TRBV7-2 and TRBJ2-7): GAGVSQSPSNKVTEKGKDVELRCDPISGHTALYWYRQSLGQGLEFLIYFQGNSAPDKSGLPSDRFSAERTGGSVSTLTIQRTQQEDSAVYLCASSPLAGAVTYEQYFGPGTRLTVT.

This clonotype showed up many times. This sequence joins TRBV2 and TRBJ2-7; 7 bases map to TRBD1. The CDR3 runs 14 residues. Trimming took 6 bases from V and 0 from J; bases not matched to a gene: 5. Germline CDR1 and CDR2: SNHLY and FYNNEI. The CDR3 DNA reads TGTGCCAGCAGCGGGACAGCTAGCTCCTACGAGCAGTACTTC. Amino acids: CASSGTASSYEQYF.

The chain is built from TRBV6-5 and TRBJ2-3; TRBD1 is a possible D gene (6 bases). The CDR3 length is 14 residues. V lost 5 bases and J lost 2, with 11 bases in between. Germline V gene lookup returns CDR1 MNHEY and CDR2 SVGAGI. The CDR3 DNA reads TGTGCCAGCAGTCGAAGACAGGTCACAGATACGCAGTATTTT. This translates into CASSRRQVTDTQYF.

This clonotype appeared many times. CDR3 DNA: TGTGCCAGCAGCCACCCCCCCCAGGGTGGCTATGGCTACACCTTC. Translated: CASSHPPQGGYGYTF. The chain recombines TRBV12-3 or TRBV12-4 with TRBJ1-2; D may be TRBD1 (5 bases). This CDR3 comprises 15 residues. Between the trimmed V and J ends, which lost 6 bases and 4 bases, there was a span of 18 bases.

This clonotype was seen many times. The chain joins TRBV20-1 to TRBJ2-3; weak D call: TRBD2 (5 bases). The V and J ends lost 7 bases and 3 bases respectively, with 14 bases between them. The CDR3 runs 13 residues. Germline V gene lookup returns CDR1 DFQATT and CDR2 SNEGSKA (reference sequence). The CDR3 protein is CSEAGAGTDTQYF. DNA for the CDR3: TGCAGTGAGGCGGGCGCCGGTACAGATACGCAGTATTTT.

This clonotype has at least ten counts. V usage is TRBV4-2 and J usage is TRBJ1-2, with D unclear. The CDR3 totals 14 residues. Between the trimmed V and J ends, which lost 4 bases and 2 bases, there was a span of 11 bases. Germline V gene lookup returns CDR1 LGHNA and CDR2 YNFKEQ. CDR3 sequence: CASSPSPRNYGYTF. The CDR3 DNA is TGTGCCAGCAGCCCATCCCCGCGAAACTATGGCTACACCTTC.

This clonotype showed up many times. The V and J genes are TRBV20-1 and TRBJ2-7, with 9 bases aligning to TRBD1. This CDR3 spans 18 amino acids. CDR1 DFQATT and CDR2 SNEGSKA come from the germline V gene (reference sequence). The V and J ends lost 6 bases and 0 bases, in that order; junction bases with no gene match: 18. CDR3 nucleotide sequence: TGCAGTGCCGATTCGCGGGACAGGGCTTTAATTTTCTCCTACGAGCAGTACTTC. It codes for CSADSRDRALIFSYEQYF.